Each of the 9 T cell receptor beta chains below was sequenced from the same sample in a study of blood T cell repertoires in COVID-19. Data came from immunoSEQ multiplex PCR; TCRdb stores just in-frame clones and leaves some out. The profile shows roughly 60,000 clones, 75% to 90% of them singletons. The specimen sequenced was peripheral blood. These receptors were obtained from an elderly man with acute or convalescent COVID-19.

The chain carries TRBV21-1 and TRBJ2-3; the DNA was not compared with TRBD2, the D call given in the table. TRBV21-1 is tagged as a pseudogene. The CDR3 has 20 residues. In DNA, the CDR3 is TGTGCCAGCAGCAACCGGGCAAGGACGCAGGCGGGGGGGCCCACAGATACGCAGTATTTT. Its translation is CASSNRARTQAGGPTDTQYF.

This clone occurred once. The DNA for the CDR3 is TGCGCCAGCAGCGGATCGGGACAGGGGGCAGATACGCAGTATTTT. Protein: CASSGSGQGADTQYF. The J gene is TRBJ2-3, the V gene TRBV5-1; the match to TRBD1 covers 11 bases. V lost 4 bases, J lost 4 bases, and 5 bases stayed unmatched. The length of the CDR3 is 15 residues. The germline V gene encodes CDR1 SGHRS and CDR2 YFSETQ. The variable domain in full, completed from reference TRBV5-1 and TRBJ2-3, reads KAGVTQTPRYLIKTRGQQVTLSCSPISGHRSVSWYQQTPGQGLQFLFEYFSETQRNKGNFPGRFSGRQFSNSRSEMNVSTLELGDSALYLCASSGSGQGADTQYFGPGTRLTVL.

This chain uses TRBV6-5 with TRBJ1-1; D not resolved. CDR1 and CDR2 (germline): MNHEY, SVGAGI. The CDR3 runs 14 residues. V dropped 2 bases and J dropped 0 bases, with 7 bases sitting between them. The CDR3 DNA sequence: TGTGCCAGCAGTTACCTCCCTATGAACACTGAAGCTTTCTTT. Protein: CASSYLPMNTEAFF.

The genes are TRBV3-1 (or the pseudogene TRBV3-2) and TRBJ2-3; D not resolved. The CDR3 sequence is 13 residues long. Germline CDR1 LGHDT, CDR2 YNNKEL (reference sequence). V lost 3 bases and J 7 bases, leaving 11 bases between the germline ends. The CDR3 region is CASSQSGPNTQYF. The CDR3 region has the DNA TGTGCCAGCAGCCAGAGTGGGCCAAATACGCAGTATTTT.

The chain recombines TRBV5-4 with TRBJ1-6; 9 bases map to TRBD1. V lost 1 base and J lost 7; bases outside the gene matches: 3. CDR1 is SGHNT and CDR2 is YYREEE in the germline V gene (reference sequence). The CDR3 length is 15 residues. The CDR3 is CASSLPTGGNSPLHF. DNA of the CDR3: TGTGCCAGCAGCTTGCCGACAGGGGGGAATTCACCCCTCCACTTT.

The CDR3 spells CASSSWGVAGASSYNEQFF. The CDR3 bases are TGTGCCAGCAGCTCCTGGGGGGTAGCGGGGGCCTCCTCCTACAATGAGCAGTTCTTC. The chain joins TRBV7-9 to TRBJ2-1; 9 positions match TRBD2. Germline V gene lookup returns CDR1 SEHNR and CDR2 FQNEAQ (reference sequence). The CDR3 totals 19 residues. Unmatched junction bases numbered 13, after V lost 4 bases and J lost 0 bases.

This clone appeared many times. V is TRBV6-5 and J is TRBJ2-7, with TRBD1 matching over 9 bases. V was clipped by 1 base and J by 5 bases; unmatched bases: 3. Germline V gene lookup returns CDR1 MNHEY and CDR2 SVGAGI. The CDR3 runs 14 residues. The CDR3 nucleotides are TGTGCCAGCAGTTACTTCGGGACAGGGAACGAGCAGTACTTC. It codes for CASSYFGTGNEQYF.

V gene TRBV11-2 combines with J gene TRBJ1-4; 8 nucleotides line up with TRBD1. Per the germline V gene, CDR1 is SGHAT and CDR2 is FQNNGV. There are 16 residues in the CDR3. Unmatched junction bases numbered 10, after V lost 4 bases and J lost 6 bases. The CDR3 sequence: CASSWTGIRSYEKLFF. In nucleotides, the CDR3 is TGTGCCAGCAGCTGGACAGGGATTAGAAGTTATGAAAAACTGTTTTTT.

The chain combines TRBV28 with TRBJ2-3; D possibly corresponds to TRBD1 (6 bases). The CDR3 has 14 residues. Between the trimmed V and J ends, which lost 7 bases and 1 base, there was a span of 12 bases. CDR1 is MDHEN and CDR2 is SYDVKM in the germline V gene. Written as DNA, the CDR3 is TGTGCCAGCAAAGTCGGGACACGCACAGATACGCAGTATTTT. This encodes CASKVGTRTDTQYF.